These 17 T cell receptor beta chains originate from one sample sequenced in a study of shared clonotypes between healthy human individuals (dated by TCRdb to the early 2020s). CD8 naive samples were CD45RO-negative cells positively selected for CCR7, giving a CD45RA+CCR7+ population that excluded TemRA cells. Library prep was done by the immunoSEQ multiplex PCR assay. As stored in TCRdb, this immuneACCESS dataset retains in-frame rearrangements with V and J assigned. A fraction of the clones does not appear; measured against another copy, unresolved V genes explain less than half of the discrepancy, and the remainder lacks a known reason. In all, the sample holds just over 2,000,000 clones, and just under 95% of those were seen once. Of the sample, 0.9% to 1.3% is held by the ten largest clones. The specimen was naive CD8+ T cells sorted from blood. The cell subset or site label of this sample denotes: CD45RA+CCR7+. Receptors originate from a young man in good health.

The chain carries TRBV27 and TRBJ2-7; no definite D call. Germline-derived CDR1 and CDR2 are MNHEY and SMNVEV (reference sequence). The V end lost 3 bases, the J end lost 2 bases, and 14 bases lay between the germline ends. The CDR3 contains 15 residues. CDR3 residues: CASSFLGSFPYEQYF. The CDR3 DNA reads TGTGCCAGCAGTTTCCTCGGGTCTTTTCCCTACGAGCAGTACTTC.

The V call is TRBV5-1, the J call TRBJ2-1; D gene unclear. Trimming cost V 4 bases and J 3 bases, with 20 bases left between them. CDR3 length equals 17 residues. Per the germline V gene, CDR1 is SGHRS and CDR2 is YFSETQ. The DNA for the CDR3 is TGCGCCAGCAGCCCGCGACCCTCGGGCAGAAACTACAATGAGCAGTTCTTC. Translated: CASSPRPSGRNYNEQFF.

This clone was detected once. The rearrangement joins TRBV7-9 to TRBJ1-1; unclear D gene. The CDR3 sequence is 11 residues long. With 4 bases removed from V and 3 bases from J, the gap between germline ends came to 3 bases. Looked up from germline, CDR1 is SEHNR and CDR2 is FQNEAQ (reference sequence). CDR3 protein: CASSWDTEAFF. CDR3 DNA: TGTGCCAGCAGCTGGGACACTGAAGCTTTCTTT.

The chain combines TRBV9 with TRBJ2-3, with TRBD2 as a possible D gene (7 bases). There are 13 residues in the CDR3. Germline CDR1 SGDLS, CDR2 YYNGEE. V dropped 7 bases and J dropped 3 bases, with 12 bases sitting between them. CDR3 amino acids: CASGGAGTDTQYF. In DNA form, the CDR3 reads TGTGCCAGCGGGGGGGCCGGAACAGATACGCAGTATTTT.

This chain uses TRBV27 with TRBJ2-7, with TRBD2 identical over 9 bases. Germline V gives CDR1 MNHEY, CDR2 SMNVEV (reference sequence). The CDR3 totals 16 residues. The ends lost 3 bases at V and 1 base at J; junction bases unmatched: 7. CDR3 DNA sequence: TGTGCCAGCAGTTTGGCTCCAGCGGGGGGATCCTACGAGCAGTACTTC. Protein product: CASSLAPAGGSYEQYF.

A word on this clone: Its ends do not fully match the called genes, so a read error is possible. The sample carries other DNA sequences with the same CDR3. This chain uses TRBV7-7 with TRBJ1-1; D remains ambiguous. The CDR3 loop spans 13 amino acids. Per the germline V gene, CDR1 is SSHAT and CDR2 is FNYEAQ (reference sequence). CDR3: CASSLEQNTEAFF. The CDR3 DNA reads as TGTGCTAGCAGCTTGGAACAGAACACTGAAGCTTTCTTT.

This chain uses TRBV6-5 with TRBJ1-2; no clear D. V was clipped by 4 bases and J by 0 bases, with 6 bases between them. The CDR3 sequence is 13 residues long. Germline CDR1 and CDR2: MNHEY and SVGAGI. The CDR3 DNA is TGTGCCAGCAGTTTTGGCCCTAACTATGGCTACACCTTC. Protein sequence: CASSFGPNYGYTF.

In this sample, this clone turned up once. The chain uses TRBV4-1 and TRBJ2-7; 7 bases are shared with TRBD2. The CDR3 has 17 residues. The junction had 11 bases not matched to a gene; V was cut back by 1 base and J by 2 bases. CDR1 is MGHRA, CDR2 YSYEKL, per germline. The CDR3 sequence: CASSQGWGTTQTYEQYF. CDR3 coding DNA: TGCGCCAGCAGCCAAGGTTGGGGGACTACACAAACCTACGAGCAGTACTTC.

The rearrangement links TRBV4-3 to TRBJ2-2; D gene unclear. Germline CDR1 and CDR2: LGHNA and YSLEER. The germline V and J ends were trimmed by 0 bases and 3 bases, with 20 bases remaining between them. There are 19 residues in the CDR3. The CDR3 loop is CASSQDYPGRNWDTGELFF. The CDR3 coding sequence is TGCGCCAGCAGCCAAGATTACCCGGGCAGAAATTGGGACACCGGGGAGCTGTTTTTT.

The CDR3 DNA reads TGTGCCAGCAGTCAACGGGACAGACCCTACGAGCAGTACTTC. This codes for CASSQRDRPYEQYF. This chain uses TRBV7-9 with TRBJ2-7, with 7 bases fitting TRBD1. V trimming: 6 bases; J trimming: 2 bases; junction bases outside the gene matches: 7. The CDR3 sequence is 14 residues long. Germline V CDR1 and CDR2: SEHNR, FQNEAQ (reference sequence).

The V call is TRBV5-1, the J call TRBJ2-2, with TRBD1 matching over 7 bases. Germline lookup yields CDR1 SGHRS and CDR2 YFSETQ. The junction had 6 bases not matched to a gene; V was cut back by 5 bases and J by 2 bases. There are 15 residues in the CDR3. In DNA form, the CDR3 reads TGCGCCAGCAGACCCGGGACAGACAACACCGGGGAGCTGTTTTTT. This gives the protein CASRPGTDNTGELFF. The full variable domain, rest sourced from reference TRBV5-1 and TRBJ2-2, is KAGVTQTPRYLIKTRGQQVTLSCSPISGHRSVSWYQQTPGQGLQFLFEYFSETQRNKGNFPGRFSGRQFSNSRSEMNVSTLELGDSALYLCASRPGTDNTGELFFGEGSRLTVL.

This clone has a single count. The chain employs TRBV18 and TRBJ2-2; the match to TRBD2 covers 7 bases. V shed 2 bases and J 7 bases; nucleotides not matched to a gene: 13. The CDR3 contains 17 residues. Germline CDR1 KGHSH, CDR2 LQKENI. The DNA for the CDR3 is TGTGCCAGCTCACCAGAGACTAGCAAACCCCCCTTCGGGGAGCTGTTTTTT. Protein product: CASSPETSKPPFGELFF.

This chain links TRBV19 with TRBJ2-7; 9 nucleotides match TRBD1. The CDR3 consists of 15 residues. Germline V lookup: CDR1 LNHDA, CDR2 SQIVND (reference sequence). With V trimmed by 5 bases and J by 4 bases, 9 bases remained unmatched. As DNA, the CDR3 is TGTGCCAGTAGTCCCAGGACAGGGGTCTTGTACGAGCAGTACTTC. Its translation is CASSPRTGVLYEQYF.

This clone was detected only once. The same CDR3 arises from other DNA sequences in this sample as well. The J gene is TRBJ2-1, the V gene TRBV6-5; D is possibly TRBD2 (5 bases). CDR1 and CDR2 (germline): MNHEY, SVGAGI. The CDR3 contains 14 residues. V was clipped by 8 bases and J by 0 bases, with 11 bases between them. CDR3 sequence reads: CASSLGSSYNEQFF. The CDR3 DNA reads as TGTGCCAGCTCCCTGGGGAGCTCCTACAATGAGCAGTTCTTC.

The chain links TRBV5-6 to TRBJ2-2; the D gene is possibly TRBD1 (5 bases). The CDR3 has 15 residues. The V end lost 4 bases, the J end lost 3 bases, and 13 bases lay between the germline ends. Looked up from germline, CDR1 is SGHDT and CDR2 is YYEEEE. CDR3 loop: CASSPAGSYTGELFF. The CDR3 coding sequence is TGTGCCAGCAGCCCCGCAGGGTCTTACACCGGGGAGCTGTTTTTT.

The gene calls are TRBV5-6 and TRBJ1-2, with unresolved D. The germline CDR1 and CDR2 sequences are SGHDT and YYEEEE. This CDR3 has 13 residues. Deletions cut 2 bases from V and 4 bases from J, with 9 bases between. The CDR3 region has the DNA TGTGCCAGCAGCTTCTACATGGGCTATGGCTACACCTTC. Protein: CASSFYMGYGYTF.

The J gene is TRBJ2-7, the V gene TRBV7-9; possible D gene TRBD2, 7 bases. The CDR3 totals 16 residues. The V and J ends lost 7 bases and 0 bases respectively, with 19 bases between them. Germline V gene data show CDR1 as SEHNR and CDR2 as FQNEAQ (reference sequence). The CDR3 protein is CASTLGGRETSYEQYF. Here the CDR3 DNA reads TGTGCCAGCACCTTGGGGGGGCGCGAGACCTCCTACGAGCAGTACTTC.